These 30 T cell receptor beta chains were all obtained from the same sample, sequenced in a study of regulatory T cells in long-lasting Graves disease. Arm-PCR with iRepertoire HTBI primers amplified the CDR3 regions for these TCR beta libraries. TCRdb itself ran the multiplex PCR reads through MiXCR, one entry per CDR3 protein. The sample has over 650,000 distinct CDR3 sequences; 25% to 35% are singletons. Time point described: persistent/refractory GD, antithyroid drugs over 5 years with positive TRAb. PBMCs were the source of the RNA used for TCR sequencing. The sample in question was peripheral blood mononuclear cells (PBMCs), obtained when the disease was refractory, from a patient treated with antithyroid drugs. These receptors were taken from a female donor with Graves disease.

This chain uses TRBV9 with TRBJ1-4; tentative D call: TRBD1 (6 bases). Germline values: CDR1 SGDLS, CDR2 YYNGEE. The CDR3 spans 17 residues. Trimming removed 0 bases at V and 6 bases at J, with 18 bases between. The chain's CDR3 is CASSVAGGGQWDEKLFF. The CDR3 nucleotides are TGTGCCAGCAGCGTAGCAGGTGGGGGACAATGGGATGAAAAACTGTTTTTT. Variable domain in full (rest from reference TRBV9 and TRBJ1-4): DSGVTQTPKHLITATGQRVTLRCSPRSGDLSVYWYQQSLDQGLQFLIQYYNGEERAKGNILERFSAQQFPDLHSELNLSSLELGDSALYFCASSVAGGGQWDEKLFFGSGTQLSVL.

The gene calls are TRBV15 and TRBJ1-1, with 8 positions matching TRBD1. The CDR3 is 15 residues long. The V gene's germline CDR1 is LNHNV and CDR2 YYDKDF (reference sequence). The V segment lost 4 bases and the J segment 1 base; nucleotides outside the gene matches: 5. The CDR3 is CATSTTGGQNTEAFF. The CDR3 DNA sequence: TGTGCCACCAGCACCACAGGGGGACAGAACACTGAAGCTTTCTTT.

J is TRBJ1-6 and V is TRBV18; D ambiguous. V was pared by 0 bases and J by 15 bases, with 21 bases between. The length of the CDR3 is 16 residues. Germline V gene data show CDR1 as KGHSH and CDR2 as LQKENI. The DNA of the CDR3 is TGTGCCAGCTCACCACCACGGGGAACACCGCCCCAGGTCCTCCACTTT. Translation gives CASSPPRGTPPQVLHF.

V is TRBV7-3 and J is TRBJ2-5; D possibly uses TRBD1 or TRBD2 (5 bases each). Germline CDR1 is SGHTA and CDR2 is FQGTGA. The length of the CDR3 is 16 residues. The V end was cut by 5 bases, the J end by 1 base, with 17 bases between. CDR3 region: CASSPMGRAIQETQYF. The CDR3 nucleotides read TGTGCCAGCAGCCCGATGGGGCGGGCCATCCAAGAGACCCAGTACTTC.

The chain couples TRBV20-1 to TRBJ2-2; D might be TRBD1 or TRBD2, each matching 6 bases. The CDR3 has 13 residues. With 3 bases removed from V and 4 bases from J, the gap between germline ends came to 9 bases. In germline, CDR1 is DFQATT, CDR2 SNEGSKA (reference sequence). CDR3 loop: CSASGGLTGELFF. DNA for the CDR3: TGCAGTGCTAGCGGGGGCCTCACCGGGGAGCTGTTTTTT.

This clonotype was counted a few times. The chain is built from TRBV7-9 and TRBJ2-5, with D perhaps matching TRBD2 (6 bases). The CDR3 consists of 16 residues. The germline V gene has CDR1 SEHNR and CDR2 FQNEAQ (reference sequence). V dropped 2 bases and J dropped 1 base, with 14 bases sitting between them. As DNA, the CDR3 is TGTGCCAGCAGCTTAAGGCGGGGTCGGCTCCAAGAGACCCAGTACTTC. Its translation: CASSLRRGRLQETQYF.

This clonotype has a handful of counts. This sequence joins TRBV12-3 or TRBV12-4 and TRBJ1-6; D unresolved. V was shortened by 3 bases and J by 7 bases, with 13 bases between the two germline ends. The CDR3 totals 15 residues. The CDR3 bases are TGTGCCAGCAGTTTGAGGGTCGACGGGAATTCACCCCTCCACTTT. Its protein is CASSLRVDGNSPLHF.

There are a few counts of this clonotype. The rearrangement links TRBV29-1 to TRBJ1-2; no firm D call. The CDR3 length is 13 residues. The V gene lost 1 base and the J gene lost 4 bases, with 10 bases spanning the gap. CDR1 and CDR2 (germline): SQVTM, ANQGSEA. CDR3 residues: CSVEGNKLYGYTF. The DNA of the CDR3 is TGCAGCGTTGAAGGGAACAAGCTCTATGGCTACACCTTC.

The chain is built from TRBV5-5 and TRBJ1-2, with a possible D match to TRBD1 (6 bases). Trimming stripped 2 bases from V and 5 bases from J, with 19 bases between. CDR3 length: 16 amino acids. Germline CDR1 reads SGHKS; CDR2 reads YYEKEE (reference sequence). The chain's CDR3 is CASSFAQGPQGYGYTF. The CDR3 region has the DNA TGTGCCAGCAGCTTTGCCCAGGGGCCTCAGGGGTATGGCTACACCTTC.

This clonotype was seen ten or more times. The rearrangement joins TRBV28 to TRBJ2-5; 11 bases are shared with TRBD1. CDR1 and CDR2 (germline): MDHEN, SYDVKM. V dropped 5 bases and J dropped 5; count of bases not matched to a gene: 10. This CDR3 has 16 amino acids. The CDR3 DNA is TGTGCCAGCAGTACGCGGACAGGGGGCTTTATGGAGACCCAGTACTTC. Translating gives CASSTRTGGFMETQYF.

The table lists this clonotype with a few counts. The chain carries TRBV6-1 and TRBJ2-7, with 7 nucleotides matching TRBD1. V trimming: 8 bases; J trimming: 5 bases; junction bases outside the gene matches: 12. This CDR3 has 14 residues. Germline V gene data show CDR1 as MNHNS and CDR2 as SASEGT. CDR3 bases: TGTGCCAGCCCCGCGCCGTTAGGGGGCAACGAGCAGTACTTC. This translates into CASPAPLGGNEQYF.

V is TRBV29-1 and J is TRBJ1-2, with 8 bases lining up with TRBD1. The CDR3 contains 13 residues. Germline CDR1 SQVTM, CDR2 ANQGSEA. V shed 7 bases, J shed 4 bases, and the junction held 8 bases outside the gene matches. CDR3 nucleotides: TGCAGCGGAACAGGGGGTGAAGGCTATGGCTACACCTTC. Translating gives CSGTGGEGYGYTF.

Points on this clonotype: This may come from a read error, since a much larger clone is one base off. The chain joins TRBV6-2 or TRBV6-3 to TRBJ2-7; 7 nucleotides agree with TRBD1. Losses at the gene ends were 4 bases for V and 0 bases for J; bases not matched to a gene: 6. Germline assignment: CDR1 MNHEY and CDR2 SVGEGT. CDR3 length: 15 residues. The CDR3 loop is CASSLGTVGSYEQYF. CDR3 coding DNA: TGTGCCAGCAGTTTAGGGACAGTGGGCTCCTACGAGCAGTACTTC.

This clonotype has more than one count but fewer than ten. This rearrangement joins TRBV27 to TRBJ2-7, with 10 bases matching TRBD1. CDR1 and CDR2 from the germline V gene are MNHEY and SMNVEV (reference sequence). Losses at the gene ends were 5 bases for V and 7 bases for J; bases not matched to a gene: 8. The CDR3 has 14 amino acids. The DNA for the CDR3 is TGTGCCAGCAGTGTCCGACAGGGGGCTGGAGAGCAGTACTTC. This translates into CASSVRQGAGEQYF.

This clonotype was counted only a few times. The chain has TRBV15 and TRBJ1-4; no clear D. Deletions cut 3 bases from V and 0 bases from J, with 8 bases between. The CDR3 totals 15 residues. The germline gives CDR1 LNHNV, CDR2 YYDKDF (reference sequence). CDR3 DNA sequence: TGTGCCACCAGCAGCAACTACCCAACTAATGAAAAACTGTTTTTT. This codes for CATSSNYPTNEKLFF.

This sequence joins TRBV9 and TRBJ2-7, with no clear D. The CDR3 has 14 residues. Germline V gives CDR1 SGDLS, CDR2 YYNGEE. V was trimmed by 2 bases and J by 2 bases, leaving 11 bases between them. CDR3 amino acids: CASSVGNLAYEQYF. CDR3 in DNA: TGTGCCAGCAGCGTGGGCAACCTTGCCTACGAGCAGTACTTC.

The chain employs TRBV28 and TRBJ2-7, with 7 bases matching TRBD1. This CDR3 region has 14 residues. Germline assignment: CDR1 MDHEN and CDR2 SYDVKM. J was trimmed by 3 bases and V by 1 base; bases with no gene match: 3. CDR3 in DNA: TGTGCCAGCAGTTTATTGGGACAGATCTACGAGCAGTACTTC. This codes for CASSLLGQIYEQYF. The full variable domain, rest sourced from reference TRBV28 and TRBJ2-7, is DVKVTQSSRYLVKRTGEKVFLECVQDMDHENMFWYRQDPGLGLRLIYFSYDVKMKEKGDIPEGYSVSREKKERFSLILESASTNQTSMYLCASSLLGQIYEQYFGPGTRLTVT.

The chain recombines TRBV12-3 or TRBV12-4 with TRBJ1-1, with no clear D. CDR3 length: 13 residues. Trimming took off 6 bases at V and 6 bases at J, with 14 bases between the two ends. The CDR3 DNA sequence: TGTGCCAGCAGCGCCTTTAACATGGCTGAAGCTTTCTTT. Its protein is CASSAFNMAEAFF.

The chain links TRBV29-1 to TRBJ2-2, with a possible D match to TRBD1 (6 bases). V shed 3 bases and J shed 5 bases, with 13 bases lying between them. In germline, CDR1 is SQVTM, CDR2 ANQGSEA. CDR3 length: 14 residues. CDR3 coding DNA: TGCAGCGTTGATCGCAGGGGTGATACCGGGGAGCTGTTTTTT. Translating gives CSVDRRGDTGELFF.

In regard to this clonotype: This sequence may be a read error, since a much larger clone differs from it by one base. This chain links TRBV2 with TRBJ2-5, with 13 bases identical to TRBD2. Germline CDR1 and CDR2: SNHLY and FYNNEI. With V trimmed by 3 bases and J by 5 bases, 9 bases remained unmatched. The CDR3 loop spans 17 amino acids. DNA for the CDR3: TGTGCCAGCAGTGACCCCCGGACTAGCGGGAGTTTTGAGACCCAGTACTTC. Residues: CASSDPRTSGSFETQYF.

To note about this clonotype: At one boundary the junction diverges from the germline segment, which might be a read error. J is TRBJ2-2 and V is TRBV12-3 or TRBV12-4; TRBD1 matches at 8 bases. The CDR3 runs to 14 residues. CDR3 amino acids: CASRQGAGTGELVF. DNA of the CDR3: TGTGCCAGTCGTCAGGGGGCAGGCACCGGGGAGCTGGTTTTT.

V is TRBV29-1 and J is TRBJ2-7, with TRBD1 matching 7 bases. Germline V gene data show CDR1 as SQVTM and CDR2 as ANQGSEA. V lost 6 bases to trimming and J lost 0 bases; unmatched junction nucleotides: 5. This CDR3 is 13 amino acids long. The CDR3 sequence is CSVLDRVSYEQYF. As DNA, the CDR3 is TGCAGCGTCCTCGACAGGGTCTCCTACGAGCAGTACTTC.

The rearrangement uses TRBV2 and TRBJ1-2, with D possibly being TRBD1 (6 bases). Germline loops: CDR1 SNHLY, CDR2 FYNNEI. This CDR3 region has 12 residues. The V end was cut by 7 bases, the J end by 6 bases, with 12 bases between. The CDR3 DNA follows: TGTGCCAGCATTCTGGCAGGGGATGGCTACACCTTC. Its protein product is CASILAGDGYTF. Filled out from reference TRBV2 and TRBJ1-2, the complete variable domain reads EPEVTQTPSHQVTQMGQEVILRCVPISNHLYFYWYRQILGQKVEFLVSFYNNEISEKSEIFDDQFSVERPDGSNFTLKIRSTKLEDSAMYFCASILAGDGYTFGSGTRLTVV.

The rearrangement uses TRBV6-1 and TRBJ2-7, with TRBD1 matching 8 bases. V was clipped by 7 bases and J by 3 bases; unmatched bases: 8. The germline CDR1 and CDR2 sequences are MNHNS and SASEGT. The CDR3 sequence is 14 residues long. The CDR3 spells CASIGTGAYYEQYF. The CDR3 bases are TGTGCCAGCATAGGGACAGGAGCATACTACGAGCAGTACTTC.

This clonotype has only a few counts. The rearrangement links TRBV5-1 to TRBJ1-4; 7 bases are shared with TRBD1. Germline CDR1 SGHRS, CDR2 YFSETQ. The CDR3 spans 17 residues. Unmatched junction bases numbered 14, after V lost 4 bases and J lost 5 bases. CDR3 sequence reads: CASSRQGNRGPNEKLFF. CDR3 nucleotides: TGCGCCAGCAGCAGACAGGGAAACCGCGGGCCAAATGAAAAACTGTTTTTT.

The chain employs TRBV3-1 and TRBJ2-7, with 11 bases that match TRBD2. The CDR3 sequence is 17 residues long. Trimming cost V 3 bases and J 0 bases; bases outside gene matches: 7. The germline V gene encodes CDR1 LGHDT and CDR2 YNNKEL (reference sequence). CDR3 in amino acids: CASSQTGTSGSSYEQYF. Here the CDR3 DNA reads TGTGCCAGCAGCCAGACGGGGACTAGCGGTAGCTCCTACGAGCAGTACTTC.

The V gene is TRBV28, the J gene TRBJ1-4; 7 nucleotides match TRBD1. The CDR3 length is 15 residues. The ends lost 6 bases at V and 7 bases at J; junction bases unmatched: 11. CDR1 and CDR2 (germline): MDHEN, SYDVKM. The CDR3 loop is CASRPNRGRGEKLFF. CDR3 sequence (DNA): TGTGCCAGCAGGCCGAACAGGGGCAGGGGTGAAAAACTGTTTTTT.

The sample holds a few counts of this clonotype. V is TRBV20-1 and J is TRBJ1-1, with a tentative D call TRBD1 (5 bases). The V gene's germline CDR1 is DFQATT and CDR2 SNEGSKA (reference sequence). The CDR3 spans 14 residues. V shed 5 bases and J shed 0 bases, with 13 bases lying between them. CDR3 in amino acids: CSAGAGSMNTEAFF. CDR3 DNA: TGCAGTGCTGGAGCAGGGTCCATGAACACTGAAGCTTTCTTT.

In its sample, this clonotype was seen a few times. J is TRBJ2-7 and V is TRBV2; D is ambiguous. The CDR3 is made up of 11 amino acids. Looked up from germline, CDR1 is SNHLY and CDR2 is FYNNEI. V was clipped by 4 bases and J by 4 bases, with 5 bases between them. Written as DNA, the CDR3 is TGTGCCAGCAGTGCTATATACGAGCAGTACTTC. Translated, it gives CASSAIYEQYF.

This clonotype occurred many times. The chain's CDR3 is CASSPTGGRPYEQYF. CDR3 nucleotides: TGTGCCAGCAGCCCCACGGGAGGGAGGCCCTACGAGCAGTACTTC. The rearrangement links TRBV7-2 to TRBJ2-7, with 8 positions matching TRBD2. Per germline, CDR1 SGHTA and CDR2 FQGNSA. The length of the CDR3 is 15 residues. After removal of 5 bases from V and 2 bases from J, the junction contained 8 bases not matched to a gene.